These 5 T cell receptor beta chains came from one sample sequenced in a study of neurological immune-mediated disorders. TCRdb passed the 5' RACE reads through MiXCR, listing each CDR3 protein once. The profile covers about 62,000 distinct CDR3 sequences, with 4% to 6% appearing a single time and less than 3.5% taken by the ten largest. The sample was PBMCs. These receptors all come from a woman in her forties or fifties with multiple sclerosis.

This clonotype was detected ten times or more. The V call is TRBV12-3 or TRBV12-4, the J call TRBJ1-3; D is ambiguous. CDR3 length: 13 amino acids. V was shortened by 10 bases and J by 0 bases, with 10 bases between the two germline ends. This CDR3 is CAISRSSGNTIYF. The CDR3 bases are TGTGCCATTTCAAGGTCCTCTGGAAACACCATATATTTT.

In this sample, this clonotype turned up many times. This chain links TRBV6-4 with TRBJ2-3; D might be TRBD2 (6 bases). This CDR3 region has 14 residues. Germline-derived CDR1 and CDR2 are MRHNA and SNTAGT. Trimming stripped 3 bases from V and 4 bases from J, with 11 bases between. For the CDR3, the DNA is TGTGCCAGCAGTGAGGAGGGCTCCGCAGATACGCAGTATTTT. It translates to CASSEEGSADTQYF.

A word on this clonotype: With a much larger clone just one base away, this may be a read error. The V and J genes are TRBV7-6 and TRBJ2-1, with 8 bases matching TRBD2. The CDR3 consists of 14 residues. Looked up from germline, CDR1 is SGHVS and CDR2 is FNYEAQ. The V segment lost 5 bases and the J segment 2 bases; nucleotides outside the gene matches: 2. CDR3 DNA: TGTGCCAGCAGCACTAGCGGAACCTACAATGAGCAGTTCTTC. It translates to CASSTSGTYNEQFF.

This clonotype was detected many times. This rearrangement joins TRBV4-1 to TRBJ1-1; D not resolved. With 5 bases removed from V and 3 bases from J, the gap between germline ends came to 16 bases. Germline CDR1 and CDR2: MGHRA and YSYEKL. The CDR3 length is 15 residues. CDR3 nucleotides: TGCGCCAGCAGCAATCCTCGAGGGCCTTACACTGAAGCTTTCTTT. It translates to CASSNPRGPYTEAFF.

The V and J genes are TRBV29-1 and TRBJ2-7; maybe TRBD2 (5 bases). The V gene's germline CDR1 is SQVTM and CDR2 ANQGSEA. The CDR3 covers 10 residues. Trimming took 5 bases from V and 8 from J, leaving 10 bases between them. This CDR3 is CSVRENQQYF. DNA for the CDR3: TGCAGCGTTCGGGAAAACCAGCAGTACTTC.